This passage covers 24 T cell receptor beta chains from one sample sequenced in a study of cytomegalovirus exposure and HLA in healthy donors. The study ran its PCR with 60 Vbeta and 13 Jbeta primers. Sequencing used immunoSEQ multiplex PCR; TCRdb keeps in-frame clones, though not all of them. The repertoire holds tens of thousands of clones, with about 81% as singletons. Material: PBMCs. The source of these receptors is a woman aged 40 to 55 in good health and CMV-seronegative.

The V gene is TRBV28, the J gene TRBJ1-1; the D gene is possibly TRBD1 (5 bases). V lost 3 bases and J lost 1, with 12 bases in between. This CDR3 contains 15 residues. Germline V CDR1 and CDR2: MDHEN, SYDVKM. CDR3 sequence: CASSFQDRRNTEAFF. DNA of the CDR3: TGTGCCAGCAGTTTCCAAGACAGACGGAACACTGAAGCTTTCTTT.

The V and J genes are TRBV28 and TRBJ1-5; D possibly corresponds to TRBD1 (5 bases). This CDR3 has 13 amino acids. V lost 10 bases, J lost 0 bases, and 10 bases lay in between. CDR1 and CDR2 from the germline V gene are MDHEN and SYDVKM. The CDR3, as DNA: TGTGCCACACAGGAAGATAGCAATCAGCCCCAGCATTTT. As protein: CATQEDSNQPQHF.

The gene calls are TRBV13 and TRBJ2-7, with 7 bases aligning to TRBD1. Unmatched junction bases numbered 13, after V lost 5 bases and J lost 0 bases. Germline V gene data show CDR1 as PRHDT and CDR2 as FYEKMQ (reference sequence). This CDR3 comprises 17 residues. CDR3 region: CASSAAYRGLSSYEQYF. DNA of the CDR3: TGTGCCAGCAGCGCGGCCTACAGGGGATTAAGCTCCTACGAGCAGTACTTC. The full variable domain, completed using reference TRBV13 and TRBJ2-7, is AAGVIQSPRHLIKEKRETATLKCYPIPRHDTVYWYQQGPGQDPQFLISFYEKMQSDKGSIPDRFSAQQFSDYHSELNMSSLELGDSALYFCASSAAYRGLSSYEQYFGPGTRLTVT.

The chain uses TRBV5-4 and TRBJ2-3; D perhaps matches TRBD2 (5 bases). Trimming cost V 4 bases and J 6 bases, with 9 bases left between them. The germline CDR1 and CDR2 sequences are SGHNT and YYREEE (reference sequence). CDR3 length: 12 residues. CDR3 sequence (DNA): TGTGCCAGCAGCGCGACTACCGATACGCAGTATTTT. Its translation is CASSATTDTQYF.

The table lists this clone with a few counts. V and J are TRBV19 and TRBJ1-2; 12 bases match TRBD1. Per the germline V gene, CDR1 is LNHDA and CDR2 is SQIVND (reference sequence). After removal of 5 bases from V and 3 bases from J, the junction contained 4 bases not matched to a gene. This CDR3 spans 15 amino acids. The CDR3 reads CASSWGTGGDYGYTF. The DNA of the CDR3 is TGTGCCAGTAGTTGGGGGACAGGGGGCGACTATGGCTACACCTTC.

The CDR3 DNA reads TGTGCCAGCAGCTTTAACAGCCAAGAGACCCAGTACTTC. Its protein product is CASSFNSQETQYF. The chain couples TRBV5-5 to TRBJ2-5; D unresolved. Germline V gene data show CDR1 as SGHKS and CDR2 as YYEKEE (reference sequence). Between the trimmed V and J ends, which lost 2 bases and 1 base, there was a span of 6 bases. This CDR3 spans 13 amino acids.

The chain is built from TRBV28 and TRBJ1-2, with a weak D call TRBD1 (6 bases). Germline V gene lookup returns CDR1 MDHEN and CDR2 SYDVKM. The V gene lost 4 bases and the J gene lost 2 bases, with 8 bases spanning the gap. The CDR3 spans 13 residues. Here the CDR3 reads CASSSGVNYGYTF. The CDR3 DNA reads as TGTGCCAGCAGTTCAGGGGTGAACTATGGCTACACCTTC.

This clone showed up just a few times. The V gene is TRBV4-3, the J gene TRBJ2-2; a weak D match, TRBD2 (5 bases). This CDR3 comprises 14 residues. V lost 3 bases and J 6 bases, leaving 11 bases between the germline ends. CDR1 is LGHNA, CDR2 YSLEER, per germline. The CDR3 loop is CASSHSIASGELFF. The CDR3 nucleotides read TGCGCCAGCAGCCACAGTATAGCGTCCGGGGAGCTGTTTTTT.

This clone appeared a single time. The V and J genes are TRBV6-5 and TRBJ1-5, with 8 bases lining up with TRBD1. The germline V gene encodes CDR1 MNHEY and CDR2 SVGAGI. The J segment lost 7 bases and the V segment lost 6 bases, leaving 8 bases of the junction unmatched. This CDR3 comprises 14 residues. The CDR3 nucleotides read TGTGCCAGCAGGATACGGACAGGGTGGCAGCCCCAGCATTTT. Its translation is CASRIRTGWQPQHF.

The chain couples TRBV9 to TRBJ2-1; possible D gene TRBD2, 6 bases. CDR3 size: 14 residues. CDR1 and CDR2 (germline): SGDLS, YYNGEE. The V and J ends lost 2 bases and 10 bases respectively, with 16 bases between them. DNA for the CDR3: TGTGCCAGCAGCGTTGACCTAGGGAGGAACGAGCAGTTCTTC. Translated, it gives CASSVDLGRNEQFF.

CDR3 region: CASSVGAGGGSTDTQYF. The CDR3 DNA sequence: TGTGCCAGCAGCGTAGGAGCAGGGGGTGGGAGCACAGATACGCAGTATTTT. This sequence joins TRBV9 and TRBJ2-3; 7 nucleotides match TRBD1. The V and J ends lost 0 bases and 0 bases, in that order; junction bases with no gene match: 7. The CDR3 loop spans 17 amino acids. The germline V gene has CDR1 SGDLS and CDR2 YYNGEE. Complete variable domain (other parts from reference TRBV9 and TRBJ2-3): DSGVTQTPKHLITATGQRVTLRCSPRSGDLSVYWYQQSLDQGLQFLIQYYNGEERAKGNILERFSAQQFPDLHSELNLSSLELGDSALYFCASSVGAGGGSTDTQYFGPGTRLTVL.

The V call is TRBV5-8, the J call TRBJ1-1, with no clear D. This CDR3 is built from 13 residues. Per germline, CDR1 SGHTS and CDR2 YDEGEE. Trimming cost V 3 bases and J 0 bases, with 6 bases left between them. CDR3 loop: CASSWQVNTEAFF. In DNA, the CDR3 is TGTGCCAGCAGCTGGCAGGTGAACACTGAAGCTTTCTTT.

The chain is built from TRBV7-2 and TRBJ1-2; D might be TRBD1 (6 bases). V was pared by 1 base and J by 6 bases, with 15 bases between. The germline gives CDR1 SGHTA, CDR2 FQGNSA. The CDR3 runs to 15 residues. The CDR3: CASSLDNRVIHGYTF. DNA for the CDR3: TGTGCCAGCAGCTTAGATAACAGGGTGATACATGGCTACACCTTC.

This chain connects TRBV5-8 to TRBJ2-1; 10 bases line up with TRBD2. The CDR3 loop spans 17 amino acids. Germline lookup yields CDR1 SGHTS and CDR2 YDEGEE. Trimming cost V 10 bases and J 5 bases; bases outside gene matches: 18. In DNA form, the CDR3 reads TGTGCCGCATTAAGCGGGAGGGCCGGGCGTGTCCACAATGAGCAGTTCTTC. This sequence encodes CAALSGRAGRVHNEQFF.

The V and J genes are TRBV29-1 and TRBJ2-1; D might be TRBD2 (5 bases). Germline V gene lookup returns CDR1 SQVTM and CDR2 ANQGSEA. CDR3 length: 14 amino acids. V was cut by 4 bases and J by 1 base, with 11 bases left in between. This chain's CDR3 is CSVGRLLSYNEQFF. The DNA of the CDR3 is TGCAGCGTTGGAAGACTACTTTCCTACAATGAGCAGTTCTTC.

At least ten counts were recorded for this clone. The CDR3 here is CASSIGASYGYTF. The DNA of the CDR3 is TGTGCCAGCAGCATAGGGGCCTCATATGGCTACACCTTC. This chain connects TRBV9 to TRBJ1-2; D perhaps matches TRBD1 (5 bases). Trimming took off 4 bases at V and 5 bases at J, with 12 bases between the two ends. This CDR3 spans 13 amino acids. The V gene's germline CDR1 is SGDLS and CDR2 YYNGEE.

The rearrangement uses TRBV5-5 and TRBJ2-1; the match to TRBD1 covers 11 bases. Germline V gene data show CDR1 as SGHKS and CDR2 as YYEKEE (reference sequence). Germline trimming cut 4 bases from V and 6 bases from J; bases unmatched to any gene: 12. CDR3 length: 17 residues. The DNA of the CDR3 is TGTGCCAGCAGCCCAAGCTCAAGGACAGGGGGCTTCAATGAGCAGTTCTTC. It yields the protein CASSPSSRTGGFNEQFF.

This rearrangement joins TRBV27 to TRBJ2-1; 7 nucleotides match TRBD1. The CDR3 runs 13 residues. The germline V gene encodes CDR1 MNHEY and CDR2 SMNVEV (reference sequence). The junction had 3 bases not matched to a gene; V was cut back by 8 bases and J by 2 bases. CDR3 sequence reads: CASRTGPYNEQFF. The CDR3 DNA follows: TGTGCCAGCCGGACAGGTCCCTACAATGAGCAGTTCTTC.

The J gene is TRBJ1-1, the V gene TRBV6-5, with D unresolved. V was cut by 0 bases and J by 12 bases, with 11 bases left in between. This CDR3 is 12 amino acids long. From germline, CDR1 is MNHEY and CDR2 SVGAGI. The CDR3 here is CASSYSGLQTFF. In DNA form, the CDR3 reads TGTGCCAGCAGTTACTCGGGCCTACAAACTTTCTTT.

The rearrangement links TRBV28 to TRBJ2-1, with 11 nucleotides matching TRBD2. Per the germline V gene, CDR1 is MDHEN and CDR2 is SYDVKM. With 4 bases clipped from V and 16 bases from J, the junction kept 12 bases outside the gene matches. The CDR3 consists of 14 residues. The CDR3 region has the DNA TGTGCCAGCAGTTCTGGACTAGCGGGTGGGGTCGAATTCTTC. Its translation is CASSSGLAGGVEFF.

The DNA of the CDR3 is TGTGCCAGCAGTCCCACACTAGGGTCGGAGACCCAGTACTTC. The encoded protein is CASSPTLGSETQYF. The chain joins TRBV27 to TRBJ2-5; tentative D call: TRBD2 (5 bases). The ends were cut back, 5 bases at V and 5 bases at J, with 15 bases in the middle. There are 14 residues in the CDR3. Germline V gene data show CDR1 as MNHEY and CDR2 as SMNVEV (reference sequence).

The chain is built from TRBV6-1 and TRBJ2-5, with D possibly TRBD2 on 5 matching bases. CDR3 length: 14 amino acids. The V gene's germline CDR1 is MNHNS and CDR2 SASEGT. Deletions cut 7 bases from V and 6 bases from J, with 18 bases between. CDR3: CASIVGSVRKTQYF. For the CDR3, the DNA is TGTGCCAGCATTGTAGGGAGTGTTCGGAAGACCCAGTACTTC.

This rearrangement joins TRBV9 to TRBJ2-1; possible D gene TRBD2, 6 bases. V gave up 7 bases and J gave up 7 bases, with 18 bases separating them. The CDR3 has 14 residues. The germline V gene encodes CDR1 SGDLS and CDR2 YYNGEE. The CDR3 spells CASGGTGFGNEQFF. DNA for the CDR3: TGTGCCAGCGGAGGGACCGGGTTCGGGAATGAGCAGTTCTTC.

The chain combines TRBV6-1 with TRBJ2-7; 8 nucleotides agree with TRBD1. Germline trimming cut 0 bases from V and 7 bases from J; bases unmatched to any gene: 8. The CDR3 is 15 amino acids. Germline CDR1 reads MNHNS; CDR2 reads SASEGT. CDR3 amino acids: CASSEALGQGLEQYF. CDR3 DNA: TGTGCCAGCAGTGAAGCGCTAGGACAGGGTTTGGAGCAGTACTTC.